This entry describes one T cell receptor (beta chain). Germline V lookup: CDR1 LNHDA, CDR2 SQIVND (reference sequence). Unmatched junction bases numbered 18, after V lost 5 bases and J lost 0 bases. This CDR3 region has 20 residues. The entry originates in a study of blood T cell repertoires in COVID-19. Across the study: COVID-19 samples collected from the United States, Italy and Spain covered acute and convalescent phases. The analysed material was cDNA or gDNA that came from T cells, B-cell-depleted T cells, or PBMCs.

In the original analysis: Cell counts per sample came from amplifying reference gene primers. Produced via immunoSEQ multiplex PCR; TCRdb's table is partial and in-frame only. That table furnishes V, J and clone size, whereas the DNA furnished D and trimming. The sample lists 250,000 to 350,000 clones; roughly 87% were seen once. The genes are TRBV19 and TRBJ1-3; 8 nucleotides line up with TRBD1. The sequencing input was peripheral blood. The sequence was collected from a woman aged 45-65 years who had recovered from COVID-19. The CDR3: CASSPLRATGAKSSGNTIYF. Here the CDR3 DNA reads TGTGCCAGTAGTCCCCTCCGGGCGACAGGGGCCAAGAGCTCTGGAAACACCATATATTTT. The variable domain in full, with the rest retrieved from reference TRBV19 and TRBJ1-3, is DGGITQSPKYLFRKEGQNVTLSCEQNLNHDAMYWYRQDPGQGLRLIYYSQIVNDFQKGDIAEGYSVSREKKESFPLTVTSAQKNPTAFYLCASSPLRATGAKSSGNTIYFGEGSWLTVV.